This note documents a single TCR beta chain sequence. The sample originates from a study of CD8 T cells in Susac syndrome. As for the study in general: Patients with Susac syndrome were therapy-naive, treated with corticosteroids, or treated with intravenous immunoglobulin alone when blood was collected.

The diagnostic criteria were recently defined, and patients with Susac syndrome met them for definite or probable disease. Negative magnetic isolation gave CD8+ and CD4+ cells; FACS enriched CD8+ TEMRA. The CDR3 is made up of 14 amino acids. The V end was cut by 2 bases, the J end by 2 bases, with 12 bases between. Germline lookup yields CDR1 DFQATT and CDR2 SNEGSKA (reference sequence). The authors reverse transcribed roughly 0.5 to 1 ug RNA with random hexamers. The immunoSEQ assay covered 54 Vbeta and 13 Jbeta segments for CDR3. TCRdb re-called the immunoSEQ multiplex PCR reads through MiXCR, storing one row per CDR3 protein. The table lists about 160,000 distinct CDR3 sequences, approximately 95% of them singletons.

The material sequenced was CD4+ T cells from PBMCs. This sequence originates from a human donor with Susac syndrome. The gene calls are TRBV20-1 and TRBJ2-5, with D tentatively TRBD2 (5 bases). CDR3 nucleotide sequence: TGCAGTGCTAGACACGGGGTGGCTCAAGAGACCCAGTACTTC. Its protein is CSARHGVAQETQYF.